The text below deals with one T cell receptor beta chain. What it binds is unknown. Production of TCR beta cDNA used about 500 ng total RNA together with a constant-region primer. Library construction for TCR beta comprised three nested multiplex PCR rounds performed with slightly modified ARM-PCR. TRBV1-TRBV30 forward primers paired with a C-beta reverse primer were used in the first two PCR rounds, which ran approximately 11 cycles each. Using its own MiXCR run on the multiplex PCR reads, TCRdb lists one record per CDR3 protein. The data show about 120,000 distinct CDR3 sequences, about two thirds seen once. This CDR3 has 13 amino acids. Germline-derived CDR1 and CDR2 are SQVTM and ANQGSEA. Extraction of RNA together with DNA used 20-30 mg of unsorted bulk tissue. The sample comes from a study of tumor-infiltrating lymphocytes in primary liver carcinoma. Findings of the study overall: For tumor-adjacent and tumor-blood pairs, overlap was less than that seen for tumor region pairs. Blood trailed tumors significantly in top-250-clone fraction (p = 0.039).

The chain recombines TRBV29-1 with TRBJ2-3; TRBD1 might be the D (6 bases). Specimen: tumor-adjacent normal liver tissue. This receptor was identified in a woman aged 55-75 years with primary liver carcinoma and hepatitis B virus infection. This chain's CDR3 is CSVIRQATDTQYF. CDR3 sequence (DNA): TGCAGTGTTATCCGACAGGCGACAGATACGCAGTATTTT.